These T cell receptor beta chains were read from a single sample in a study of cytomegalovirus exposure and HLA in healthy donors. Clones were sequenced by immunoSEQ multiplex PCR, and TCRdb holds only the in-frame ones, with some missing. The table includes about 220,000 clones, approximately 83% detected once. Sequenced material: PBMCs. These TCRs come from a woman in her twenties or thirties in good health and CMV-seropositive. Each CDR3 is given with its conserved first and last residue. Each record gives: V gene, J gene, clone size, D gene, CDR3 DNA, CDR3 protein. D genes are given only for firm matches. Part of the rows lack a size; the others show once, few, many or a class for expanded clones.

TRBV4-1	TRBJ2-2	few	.	TGCGCCAGCAGCCAAGGACAGAACACCGGGGAGCTGTTTTTT	CASSQGQNTGELFF
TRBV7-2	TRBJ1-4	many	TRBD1	TGTGCCAGCAGCCAGGGGGTAGGGGAAAAACTGTTTTTT	CASSQGVGEKLFF
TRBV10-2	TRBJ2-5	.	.	TGCGCCAGCAGTGACACACTGGAGACCCAGTACTTC	CASSDTLETQYF
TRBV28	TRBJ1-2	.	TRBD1	TGTGCCAGCACCCTGACAGGGACCAACTATGGCTACACCTTC	CASTLTGTNYGYTF
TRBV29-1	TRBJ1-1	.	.	TGCAGCGTTGCATGGGGAACCACTGAAGCTTTCTTT	CSVAWGTTEAFF
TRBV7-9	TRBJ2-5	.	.	TGTGCCAGCAGCATACAAGAGACCCAGTACTTC	CASSIQETQYF
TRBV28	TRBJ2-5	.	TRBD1	TGTGCCAGCAGTCCGGGACAGGGGTTGGGGACCCAGTACTTC	CASSPGQGLGTQYF
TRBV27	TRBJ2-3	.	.	TGTGCCAGCAACCCTACCGCTCTGATAAGGGATACGCAGTATTTT	CASNPTALIRDTQYF
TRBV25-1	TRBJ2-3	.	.	TGTGCCAGCAGTCCAGAGAGTAAGGGGGCAGATACGCAGTATTTT	CASSPESKGADTQYF
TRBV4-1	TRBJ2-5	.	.	TGCGCCAGCAGCCGGACCGGGACGCAAGAGACCCAGTACTTC	CASSRTGTQETQYF
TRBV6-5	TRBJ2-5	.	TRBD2	TGTGCCAGCAGTTACTGGACTAGCGGGGGGCTTGAGACCCAGTACTTC	CASSYWTSGGLETQYF
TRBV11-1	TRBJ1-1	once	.	TGTGCCACCAGCAGGGTGAACACTGAAGCTTTCTTT	CATSRVNTEAFF
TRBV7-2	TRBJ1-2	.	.	TGTGCCAGCAGCTTATCAGATGTTTATGGCTACACCTTC	CASSLSDVYGYTF
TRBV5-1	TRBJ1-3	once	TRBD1	TGCGCCAGCAGCTTGGCCTCCGGACAGGCGCCCTCTGGAAACACCATATATTTT	CASSLASGQAPSGNTIYF
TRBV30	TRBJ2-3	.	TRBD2	TGTGCCTGGACGCGACGGACTAGCGGAAACTATTTCACAGATACGCAGTATTTT	CAWTRRTSGNYFTDTQYF
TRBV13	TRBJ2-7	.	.	TGTGCCAGCAGCTTAGGGAGGGGCGACGAGCAGTACTTC	CASSLGRGDEQYF
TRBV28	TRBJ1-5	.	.	TGTGCCAGCAGTCCTAGGACATCTTATCAGCCCCAGCATTTT	CASSPRTSYQPQHF
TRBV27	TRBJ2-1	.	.	TGTGCCAGCAGATTAGGGACTGCCGGGCCAAATGAGCAGTTCTTC	CASRLGTAGPNEQFF
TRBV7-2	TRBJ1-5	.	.	TGTGCCAGCAGCCAGGACCGGACCGAGTATAGCAATCAGCCCCAGCATTTT	CASSQDRTEYSNQPQHF
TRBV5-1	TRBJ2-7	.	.	TGCGCCAGCAGGAGACTACTCCTGCGGGACAGACTCTACGAGCAGTACTTC	CASRRLLLRDRLYEQYF
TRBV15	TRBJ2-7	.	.	TGTGCCACCAGCAGAGATCCGGGAACTACTTGGGGGTACGAGCAGTACTTC	CATSRDPGTTWGYEQYF
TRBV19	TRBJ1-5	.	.	TGTGCCAGTAGTTGGAGCAATCAGCCCCAGCATTTT	CASSWSNQPQHF
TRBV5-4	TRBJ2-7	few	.	TGTGCCAGCAGCTCGTTTGCGGACCACTACGAGCAGTACTTC	CASSSFADHYEQYF
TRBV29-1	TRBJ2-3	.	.	TGCAGCGTTGATGGGGGAAACACAGATACGCAGTATTTT	CSVDGGNTDTQYF
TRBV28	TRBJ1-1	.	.	TGTGCCAGCAGTCCCGGAGGAGGGCTTCAGTACACTGAAGCTTTCTTT	CASSPGGGLQYTEAFF
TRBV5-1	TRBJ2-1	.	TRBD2	TGCGCCAGCAGCCTAGGACTAGCCTTGGATGAGCAGTTCTTC	CASSLGLALDEQFF
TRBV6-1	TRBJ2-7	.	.	TGTGCCAGCAGTGATTACTCAGGAAGCTCCTACGAGCAGTACTTC	CASSDYSGSSYEQYF
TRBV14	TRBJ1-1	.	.	TGTGCCAGCAGCCAATGGCTGGGGGCAGACACTGAAGCTTTCTTT	CASSQWLGADTEAFF
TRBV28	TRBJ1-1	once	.	TGTGCCAGCAGTTTGGGTAATCTTGAAGCTTTCTTT	CASSLGNLEAFF
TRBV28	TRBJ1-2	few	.	TGTGCCAGCGGCGGCACCTATGGCTACACCTTC	CASGGTYGYTF
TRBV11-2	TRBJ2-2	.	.	TGTGCCAGCAGCTTAGTATGGAACACCGGGGAGCTGTTTTTT	CASSLVWNTGELFF
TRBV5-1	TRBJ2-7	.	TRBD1	TGCGCCAGCAGCTTGGCCGGGACAGGAGCCTACGAGCAGTACTTC	CASSLAGTGAYEQYF
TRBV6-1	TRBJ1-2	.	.	TGTGCCAGCAGTGTCGTATTCGTGGATGGCTACACCTTC	CASSVVFVDGYTF
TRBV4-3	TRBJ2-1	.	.	TGCGCCAGCAGCCCCCGGACAGCGTACAATGAGCAGTTCTTC	CASSPRTAYNEQFF
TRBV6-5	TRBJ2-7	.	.	TGTGCCAGCAGTCCCCGTACCAGGGGAGAGCAGTACTTC	CASSPRTRGEQYF
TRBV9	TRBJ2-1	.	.	TGTGCCAGCAGCGTACTATCCGAGAATGAGCAGTTCTTC	CASSVLSENEQFF
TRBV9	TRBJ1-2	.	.	TGTGCCAGCAGCCCCCCCGGGTATGGCTACACCTTC	CASSPPGYGYTF
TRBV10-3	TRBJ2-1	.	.	TGTGCCATCAGTGACCGGACTTCTGACAATGAGCAGTTCTTC	CAISDRTSDNEQFF
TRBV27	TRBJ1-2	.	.	TGTGCCAGCAGGGGCTTACCTATCTATGGCTACACCTTC	CASRGLPIYGYTF
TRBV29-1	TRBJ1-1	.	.	TGCAGCGTTGAAGATCGGGCTGAGAACACTGAAGCTTTCTTT	CSVEDRAENTEAFF
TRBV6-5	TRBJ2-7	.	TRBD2	TGTGCCAGCAGTCCCCGACTAGCGGGAGTCTACGAGCAGTACTTC	CASSPRLAGVYEQYF
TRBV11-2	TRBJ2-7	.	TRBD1	TGTGCCAGCACCAAGACAGGGAACGACGTTTCCTACGAGCAGTACTTC	CASTKTGNDVSYEQYF
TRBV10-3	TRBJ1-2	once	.	TGTGCCATCAGTGAGCTAGATCCGACGGATTCTAACTATGGCTACACCTTC	CAISELDPTDSNYGYTF
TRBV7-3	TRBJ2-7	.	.	TGTGCCAGCAGCTTAAGCGTGCGGGACGAGCAGTACTTC	CASSLSVRDEQYF
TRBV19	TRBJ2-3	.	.	TGTGCCAGTAGTATCCAACAGGCCACAGATACGCAGTATTTT	CASSIQQATDTQYF
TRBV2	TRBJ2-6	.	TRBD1	TGTGCCAGCAGCGACGAAAAGGGGGCCCCGAGCTCTGGGGCCAACGTCCTGACTTTC	CASSDEKGAPSSGANVLTF
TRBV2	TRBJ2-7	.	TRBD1	TGTGCCATCGGCCCCCGGGACAGCGCCTACGAGCAGTACTTC	CAIGPRDSAYEQYF
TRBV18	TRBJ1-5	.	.	TGTGCCAGCTCATTAAACTCGGACTCCGGGGGTCAGCCCCAGCATTTT	CASSLNSDSGGQPQHF
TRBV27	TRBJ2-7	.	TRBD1	TGTGCCAGCAGATCCACAGGGGGCCTATACGAGCAGTACTTC	CASRSTGGLYEQYF